This is a list of T cell receptor beta chains from one sample in a study of blood T cell repertoires in COVID-19. Assay: immunoSEQ multiplex PCR; the TCRdb copy retains only in-frame clones and omits some. The sample includes more than 450,000 clones, around 90% seen only once; the top ten take under 0.85%. Sequencing used PBMCs or T cells enriched from blood (not recorded which). The source is a woman aged 18-29 years who had recovered from COVID-19. Both conserved end residues are part of each CDR3. A D gene is named only where the DNA matches it firmly.

V: TRBV28; D: -; J: TRBJ1-2; DNA: TGTGCCAGCAGTACTATGGCAGGGAACTATGGCTACACCTTC; CDR3: CASSTMAGNYGYTF
V: TRBV14; D: -; J: TRBJ2-7; DNA: TGTGCCAGCAGCCAAGATCCTGCCTGCGGACCCTCGGGAGACAGGGACCCTCTCGAGCAGTACTTC; CDR3: CASSQDPACGPSGDRDPLEQYF
V: TRBV28; D: -; J: TRBJ2-3; DNA: TGTGCCAGCAGCTCCTCCCCCGGGGCAGATACGCAGTATTTT; CDR3: CASSSSPGADTQYF
V: TRBV12-5; D: TRBD1; J: TRBJ1-1; DNA: TGTGCTAGTGGTTTCGCGGACAGGGGGCGATCGAACACTGAAGCTTTCTTT; CDR3: CASGFADRGRSNTEAFF
V: TRBV28; D: -; J: TRBJ1-6; DNA: TGTGCCAGCATCCTTAGTAGGGTCGGGACACCCAATTCACCCCTCCACTTT; CDR3: CASILSRVGTPNSPLHF
V: TRBV29-1; D: -; J: TRBJ1-4; DNA: TGCAGCGTTTCCAGGGGTGGAACTAATGAAAAACTGTTTTTT; CDR3: CSVSRGGTNEKLFF
V: TRBV11-2; D: TRBD1; J: TRBJ1-1; DNA: TGTGCCAGCAACTCGGACAGGGAAAACACTGAAGCTTTCTTT; CDR3: CASNSDRENTEAFF
V: TRBV9; D: -; J: TRBJ1-6; DNA: TGTGCCAGCAGCGTAGGCCAGGCTAATTCACCCCTCCACTTT; CDR3: CASSVGQANSPLHF
V: TRBV5-1; D: TRBD1; J: TRBJ2-1; DNA: TGCGCCAGCAGCTTGGGGACAGGGGTTCTTTACAATGAGCAGTTCTTC; CDR3: CASSLGTGVLYNEQFF
V: TRBV5-1; D: TRBD1; J: TRBJ2-7; DNA: TGCGCCAGCAGCTTGGTCGGGACAGGGATCTACGAGCAGTACTTC; CDR3: CASSLVGTGIYEQYF